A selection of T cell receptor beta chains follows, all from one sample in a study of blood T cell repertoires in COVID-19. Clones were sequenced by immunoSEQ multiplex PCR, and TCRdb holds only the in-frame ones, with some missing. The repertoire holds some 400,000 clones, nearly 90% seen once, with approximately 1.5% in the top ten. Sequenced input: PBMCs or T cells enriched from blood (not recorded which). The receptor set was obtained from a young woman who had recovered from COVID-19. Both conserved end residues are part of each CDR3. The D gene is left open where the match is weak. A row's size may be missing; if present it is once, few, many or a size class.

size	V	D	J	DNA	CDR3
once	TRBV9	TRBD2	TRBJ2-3	TGTGCCAGCAGCGTAGGCCGAGGTGGACTAGCGGGCTTAGATACGCAGTATTTT	CASSVGRGGLAGLDTQYF
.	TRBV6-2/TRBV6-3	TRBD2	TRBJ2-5	TGTGCCAGCAGTTACCCGGGACTAGCGGGAGATTACCAAGAGACCCAGTACTTC	CASSYPGLAGDYQETQYF
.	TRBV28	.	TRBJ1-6	TGTGCCATTTTCGGACGGGGGTCAGGCTCCTATAATTCACCCCTCCACTTT	CAIFGRGSGSYNSPLHF
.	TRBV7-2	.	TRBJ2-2	TGTGCCAGCAGCTTAGCGGTCAGGGTGAACACCGGGGAGCTGTTTTTT	CASSLAVRVNTGELFF
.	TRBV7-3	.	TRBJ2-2	TGTGCCAGCAGCCCACTAGTACCCGGGGAGCTGTTTTTT	CASSPLVPGELFF
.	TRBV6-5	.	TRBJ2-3	TGTGCCAGCAGTACACCGGATACGCAGTATTTT	CASSTPDTQYF
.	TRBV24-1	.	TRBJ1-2	TGTGCCACCAGTGAGGGGGAGGCCAGGGGCTACACCTTC	CATSEGEARGYTF
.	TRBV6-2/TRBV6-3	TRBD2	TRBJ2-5	TGTGCCAGCAGTTTCAATCCTAGCGGGGGGAAAGAGACCCAGTACTTC	CASSFNPSGGKETQYF
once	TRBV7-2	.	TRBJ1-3	TGTGCCAGCAGCTCCGGACAGCCTGTCTCTGGAAACACCATATATTTT	CASSSGQPVSGNTIYF
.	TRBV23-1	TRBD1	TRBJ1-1	TGCGCCAGCAGTCAATCAAGGGGGCGATGGTTCGGGAACGAAGCTTTCTTT	CASSQSRGRWFGNEAFF
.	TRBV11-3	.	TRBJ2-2	TGTGCCAGCAGCCCTACCGGGACAAGGAACACCGGGGAGCTGTTTTTT	CASSPTGTRNTGELFF
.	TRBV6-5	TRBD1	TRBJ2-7	TGTGCCAGCAACCGACAGGGGTCCCACGAGCAGTACTTC	CASNRQGSHEQYF
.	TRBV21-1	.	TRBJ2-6	TGTGCCAGCAGCTCCCGACAGGGGGCACTTTGGTCTGGGGCCAACGTCCTGACTTTC	CASSSRQGALWSGANVLTF
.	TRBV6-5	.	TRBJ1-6	TGTGCCAGCAGTTTAAACGAGCGCATTTTGACTTCACCCCTCCACTTT	CASSLNERILTSPLHF
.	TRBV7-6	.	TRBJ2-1	TGTGCCAGCAACTCGGTGGAGCCAAAGCAAGCGTCCTACAATGAGCAGTTCTTC	CASNSVEPKQASYNEQFF
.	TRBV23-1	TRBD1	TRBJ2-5	TGCGCCAGCGGTCCGGGGCACAGGGGGTCTCAAGAGACCCAGTACTTC	CASGPGHRGSQETQYF
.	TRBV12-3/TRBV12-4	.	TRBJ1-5	TGTGCCAGCAGTTTTTCGAGCAATCAGCCCCAGCATTTT	CASSFSSNQPQHF
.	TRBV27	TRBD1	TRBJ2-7	TGTGCCAGCAGTTACAGGGGGCACTACGAGCAGTACTTC	CASSYRGHYEQYF
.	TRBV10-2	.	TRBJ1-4	TGCGCCAGCACCTCTCAGCCGGGGGGAGCTGAAAAACTGTTTTTT	CASTSQPGGAEKLFF
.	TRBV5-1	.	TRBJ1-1	TGCGCCAGCAGTATAAACATGAACACTGAAGCTTTCTTT	CASSINMNTEAFF
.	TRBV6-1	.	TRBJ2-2	TGTGCCAGCAGTGAACTGACAGGATATAACACCGGGGAGCTGTTTTTT	CASSELTGYNTGELFF
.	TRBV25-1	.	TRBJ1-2	TGTGCCAGCAGTGTCGGGACTCCTGACGGCTACACCTTC	CASSVGTPDGYTF
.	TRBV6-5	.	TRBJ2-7	TGTGCCAGCTCTCCAGCGACTAACTACGAGCAGTACTTC	CASSPATNYEQYF
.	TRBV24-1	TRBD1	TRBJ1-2	TGTGCCACCAGTGATTCGACCCGACAGGGCGGCTACACCTTC	CATSDSTRQGGYTF
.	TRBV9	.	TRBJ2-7	TGTGCCAGCAGCGGTGGGGGGTTCAGCTACGAGCAGTACTTC	CASSGGGFSYEQYF
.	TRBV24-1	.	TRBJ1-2	TGTGCCACCAGTGTGGGCCGTTTCTACACCTTC	CATSVGRFYTF
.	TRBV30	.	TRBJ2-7	TGTGCCTGGAGCCCGGGGGACTCCTCCTACGAGCAGTACTTC	CAWSPGDSSYEQYF
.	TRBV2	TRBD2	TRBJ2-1	TGTGCCAGCAGTGATAGCGGGAGGGATGCCTACAATGAGCAGTTCTTC	CASSDSGRDAYNEQFF
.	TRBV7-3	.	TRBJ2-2	TGTGCCAGCAGCTTCTACGGGATACAGAACACCGGGGAGCTGTTTTTT	CASSFYGIQNTGELFF
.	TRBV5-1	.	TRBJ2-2	TGCGCCGGCAGGGCCTTTACGAACACCGGGGAGCTGTTTTTT	CAGRAFTNTGELFF
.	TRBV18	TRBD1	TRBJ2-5	TGTGCCAGCTCACCACCGTGGACAGGTGGGGGAGAGACCCAGTACTTC	CASSPPWTGGGETQYF
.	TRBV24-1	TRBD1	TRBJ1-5	TGTGCCACCAGTGTCGGGACAGGAATACGGTGGCGACAGCCCCAGCATTTT	CATSVGTGIRWRQPQHF
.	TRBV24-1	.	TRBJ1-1	TGTGCCATCACTCCTACAGGGTCGGACACTGAAGCTTTCTTT	CAITPTGSDTEAFF
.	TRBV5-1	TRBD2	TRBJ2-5	TGCGCCAGCAGCATTAGCGGGGGTGTTGAGACCCAGTACTTC	CASSISGGVETQYF
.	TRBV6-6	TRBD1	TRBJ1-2	TGTGCCAGCAGCCGATTTCTACCTTCGACAGGGGGTTATGGCTACACCTTC	CASSRFLPSTGGYGYTF
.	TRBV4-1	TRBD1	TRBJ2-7	TGCGCCAGCAGCCAAGACAGGGGGCACGAGCAGTACTTC	CASSQDRGHEQYF
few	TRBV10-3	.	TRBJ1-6	TGTGCCATCAGTGGAGCCTCGGGGGGGGCTGGGTCACCCCTCCACTTT	CAISGASGGAGSPLHF
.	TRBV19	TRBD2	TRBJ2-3	TGTGCCAGTAGTATGGGACGTGGGCTAGCGGCCTCTTGGGACACAGATACGCAGTATTTT	CASSMGRGLAASWDTDTQYF
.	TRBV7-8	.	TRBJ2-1	TGTGCCAGCAGCTTACGGGAGTCCTACAATGAGCAGTTCTTC	CASSLRESYNEQFF
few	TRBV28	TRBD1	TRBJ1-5	TGTGCCAGCAGTTTCAACAGGGGGCTAGGGAGCAATCAGCCCCAGCATTTT	CASSFNRGLGSNQPQHF
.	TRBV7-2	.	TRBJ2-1	TGTGCCAGCAGCTCAGGGACTTACAATGAGCAGTTCTTC	CASSSGTYNEQFF
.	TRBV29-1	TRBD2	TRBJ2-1	TGCAGCGGGGGACTAGCGGGACGTAACAATGAGCAGTTCTTC	CSGGLAGRNNEQFF
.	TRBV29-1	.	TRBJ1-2	TGCAGCGTTGAAACCCGAGGGCCGGGCTACACCTTC	CSVETRGPGYTF
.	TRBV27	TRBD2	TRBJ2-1	TGTGCCAGCAGATTAACTAGCGGGAGGGCGGCCTACAATGAGCAGTTCTTC	CASRLTSGRAAYNEQFF
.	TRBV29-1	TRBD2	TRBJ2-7	TGCAGCGTTGAAGAATTGACTAGCGCAACCTACGAGCAGTACTTC	CSVEELTSATYEQYF
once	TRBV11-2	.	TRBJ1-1	TGTGCCAGCAGCTCTACAGAGAACACTGAAGCTTTCTTT	CASSSTENTEAFF
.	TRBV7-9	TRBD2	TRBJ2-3	TGTGCCAGCAGGAGACTAGCGGGAGGCTCAGATACGCAGTATTTT	CASRRLAGGSDTQYF
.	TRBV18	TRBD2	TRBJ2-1	TGTGCCAGCTCACCCGGTGGACTAGCGGGAGGAGTCGGTGAGCAGTTCTTC	CASSPGGLAGGVGEQFF
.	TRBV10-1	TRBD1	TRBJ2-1	TGCGCCAGCAGTCCCCGACAGGGTACGGATGAGCAGTTCTTC	CASSPRQGTDEQFF
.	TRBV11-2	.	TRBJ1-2	TGTGCCAGCAGCTTCTTAAGGCAGGGCGGTGGTGGCTACACCTTC	CASSFLRQGGGGYTF
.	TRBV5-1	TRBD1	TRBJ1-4	TGCGCCAGCAGCTTGGGGGACAGGACTAATGAAAAACTGTTTTTT	CASSLGDRTNEKLFF
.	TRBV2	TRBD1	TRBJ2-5	TGTGCCAGCAGCGGACAGGGATGGAAAGAGACCCAGTACTTC	CASSGQGWKETQYF
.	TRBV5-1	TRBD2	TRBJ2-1	TGCGCCAGCAGCCCCCCCGGGACTAGCGGGTGGGGTGAGCAGTTCTTC	CASSPPGTSGWGEQFF
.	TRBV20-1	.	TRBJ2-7	TGCAGTGCTAGAAGGGAGAGCGAGCAGTACTTC	CSARRESEQYF
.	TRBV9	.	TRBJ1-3	TGTGCCAGCAGCCCGAGGGGGTTCGGGAACACCATATATTTT	CASSPRGFGNTIYF
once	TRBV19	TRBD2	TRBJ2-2	TGTGCCAGTAGACCGGGACTAGCGGGAGGGGGGAACACCGGGGAGCTGTTTTTT	CASRPGLAGGGNTGELFF
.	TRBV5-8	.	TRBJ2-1	TGTGCCAGCAGCCCCCGGCCTTCTAGCTCCTACAATGAGCAGTTCTTC	CASSPRPSSSYNEQFF
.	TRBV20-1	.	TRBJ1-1	TGCAGTGCTAGTCGGAGATCAGGGGAGGGGACTGAAGCTTTCTTT	CSASRRSGEGTEAFF
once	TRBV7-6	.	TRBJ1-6	TGTGCCAGCAGCTTAGGGGTCAGGCAGGGAGGATATAATTCACCCCTCCACTTT	CASSLGVRQGGYNSPLHF